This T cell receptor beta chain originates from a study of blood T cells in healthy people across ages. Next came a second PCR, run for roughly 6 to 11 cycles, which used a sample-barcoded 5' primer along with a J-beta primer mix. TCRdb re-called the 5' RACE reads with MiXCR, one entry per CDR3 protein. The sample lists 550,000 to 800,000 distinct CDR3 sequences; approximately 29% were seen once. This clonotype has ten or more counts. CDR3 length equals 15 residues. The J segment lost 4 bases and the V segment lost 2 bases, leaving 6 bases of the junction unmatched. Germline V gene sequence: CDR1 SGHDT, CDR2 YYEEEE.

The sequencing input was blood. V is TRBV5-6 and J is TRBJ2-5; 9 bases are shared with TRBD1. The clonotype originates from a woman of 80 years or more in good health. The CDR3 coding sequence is TGTGCCAGCAGCTTCGGGACAGGGAATGGAGAGACCCAGTACTTC. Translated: CASSFGTGNGETQYF.